This T cell receptor beta chain was identified in a study of blood T cell repertoires in COVID-19. The germline CDR1 and CDR2 sequences are LNHDA and SQIVND (reference sequence). The CDR3 contains 15 residues. V was clipped by 4 bases and J by 10 bases, with 17 bases between them. Produced via immunoSEQ multiplex PCR; TCRdb's table is partial and in-frame only. The sample has tens of thousands of clones, around 81% seen once. The chain uses TRBV19 and TRBJ1-6; D is perhaps TRBD1 (6 bases). Sequenced sample: peripheral blood. This TCR came from a human donor in a cohort sampled during active COVID-19. The CDR3, as DNA: TGTGCCAGTAGTAGTGGCACAGGGCGTAACTCACCCCTCCACTTT. Its translation is CASSSGTGRNSPLHF.